This TCR beta chain stems from a study of technical replicates of blood from a few donors. The germline V gene encodes CDR1 SGHNT and CDR2 YYREEE (reference sequence). This CDR3 contains 18 residues. V gave up 4 bases and J gave up 5 bases; unmatched junction bases: 9. Sequencing was performed with immunoSEQ multiplex PCR; in TCRdb, only in-frame clones are kept and a portion is missing. The sample has about 63,000 clones; around 86% are singletons. Sequenced sample: PBMCs. The TCR sequence derives from a human donor in good health. Some clones in this sample may be carry-over from other donors' samples. V is TRBV5-4 and J is TRBJ2-2, with 15 bases aligning to TRBD2. CDR3 protein: CASSTRTSGRVGTGELFF. CDR3 in DNA: TGTGCCAGCAGCACCCGGACTAGCGGGAGGGTAGGGACCGGGGAGCTGTTTTTT.